These 9 T cell receptor beta chains were all obtained from the same sample, sequenced in a study of T cell responses to AZD1222 COVID-19 vaccine. Assay used: immunoSEQ multiplex PCR; TCRdb lists only in-frame clones, some missing. This sample yields 130,000 or so clones, of which more than 85% are seen a single time; over 4% belongs to the top ten. Sequencing was performed on peripheral blood, taken 28 days after the second AZD1222 dose. The receptors shown here come from an adult who received the AZD1222 COVID-19 vaccine.

The rearrangement uses TRBV13 and TRBJ1-5, with 9 bases that match TRBD1. Germline V lookup: CDR1 PRHDT, CDR2 FYEKMQ (reference sequence). Trimming took 5 bases from V and 2 from J; bases not matched to a gene: 7. This CDR3 is built from 16 residues. CDR3 bases: TGTGCCAGCAGCCAGGGGGGACAGGGCGGCAATCAGCCCCAGCATTTT. It translates to CASSQGGQGGNQPQHF.

This chain joins TRBV7-9 and TRBJ2-7; 9 bases align to TRBD2. CDR1 and CDR2 from the germline V gene are SEHNR and FQNEAQ (reference sequence). The V segment lost 5 bases and the J segment 6 bases; nucleotides outside the gene matches: 2. There are 12 residues in the CDR3. CDR3 protein: CASSVLAGEQYF. The CDR3 DNA is TGTGCCAGCAGCGTACTAGCGGGCGAGCAGTACTTC. Using reference TRBV7-9 and TRBJ2-7 for the parts outside the CDR3, the full variable domain is DTGVSQNPRHKITKRGQNVTFRCDPISEHNRLYWYRQTLGQGPEFLTYFQNEAQLEKSRLLSDRFSAERPKGSFSTLEIQRTEQGDSAMYLCASSVLAGEQYFGPGTRLTVT.

The rearrangement uses TRBV9 and TRBJ1-6, with 9 positions matching TRBD1. The germline CDR1 and CDR2 sequences are SGDLS and YYNGEE. CDR3 length: 13 residues. V shed 3 bases, J shed 10 bases, and the junction held 2 bases outside the gene matches. CDR3 nucleotide sequence: TGTGCCAGCAGCGGGACAGGGGAATCACCCCTCCACTTT. It specifies CASSGTGESPLHF.

The count of this clone is one. The chain has TRBV7-3 and TRBJ1-5; no clear D gene. CDR1 is SGHTA and CDR2 is FQGTGA in the germline V gene. CDR3 length: 15 amino acids. The germline V and J ends were trimmed by 1 base and 3 bases, with 10 bases remaining between them. The CDR3 spells CASSLNGQTNQPQHF. CDR3 in DNA: TGTGCCAGCAGCTTAAACGGGCAGACCAATCAGCCCCAGCATTTT.

The rearrangement joins TRBV9 to TRBJ1-2; 8 nucleotides match TRBD1. CDR1 is SGDLS, CDR2 YYNGEE, per germline. Trimming cost V 0 bases and J 7 bases; bases outside gene matches: 11. This CDR3 is built from 16 residues. The CDR3 bases are TGTGCCAGCAGCGTAGATTCCAGGGGGCGCGAGTCTGGCTACACCTTC. This sequence encodes CASSVDSRGRESGYTF.

The J gene is TRBJ2-2, the V gene TRBV12-3 or TRBV12-4; D gene unclear. CDR3 length: 12 amino acids. V was clipped by 8 bases and J by 6 bases, with 10 bases between them. CDR3 region: CASGHWAGELFF. The DNA of the CDR3 is TGTGCCAGCGGCCACTGGGCCGGGGAGCTGTTTTTT.

This rearrangement joins TRBV3-1 (or the pseudogene TRBV3-2) to TRBJ1-6; no clear D gene. This CDR3 is 13 amino acids long. The germline V gene encodes CDR1 LGHDT and CDR2 YNNKEL (reference sequence). Between the trimmed V and J ends, which lost 6 bases and 6 bases, there was a span of 9 bases. The DNA of the CDR3 is TGTGCCAGCAGGGAAGGGCCTAATTCACCCCTCCACTTT. This translates into CASREGPNSPLHF.

V usage is TRBV7-8 and J usage is TRBJ1-1, with D possibly matching TRBD1 (6 bases). The CDR3 is 14 residues long. Trimming left V 6 bases short and J 1 base short, with 12 bases between. Germline loops: CDR1 SGHVS, CDR2 FQNEAQ. The CDR3 region is CASRRGGQNTEAFF. CDR3 DNA: TGTGCCAGCAGACGAGGGGGGCAGAACACTGAAGCTTTCTTT.

The rearrangement joins TRBV18 to TRBJ1-4, with D perhaps TRBD1 (5 bases). V was pared by 4 bases and J by 3 bases, with 15 bases between. CDR1 and CDR2 (germline): KGHSH, LQKENI. This CDR3 contains 16 residues. For the CDR3, the DNA is TGTGCCAGCTCACTGGACCCATCGGGGCCTAATGAAAAACTGTTTTTT. Translation: CASSLDPSGPNEKLFF.